The entry that follows covers one TCR beta chain sequence. This table comes from immunoSEQ multiplex PCR, and its TCRdb copy is limited to in-frame clones, with some not included. The table records under 450,000 clones, approximately 86% of them present only once. V lost 3 bases to trimming and J lost 7 bases; unmatched junction nucleotides: 1. The germline V gene encodes CDR1 SQVTM and CDR2 ANQGSEA. The length of the CDR3 is 11 residues. These data originate in a study of blood T cell repertoires in COVID-19. Study in general: Researchers got acute and convalescent COVID-19 samples from the United States, Italy and Spain.

The Seattle site enrolled patients during active infection and followed them longitudinally. V usage is TRBV29-1 and J usage is TRBJ1-1; 8 bases line up with TRBD1. The receptor was derived from a woman in her sixties or seventies with COVID-19, enrolled during active disease. Sequencing was carried out using peripheral blood. The CDR3 nucleotides read TGCAGCGTTGACACAGGGGGTGAAGCTTTCTTT. Protein product: CSVDTGGEAFF.